The 18 T cell receptor beta chains listed next were all sequenced from one sample in a study of T-cell memory formation after mild COVID-19 (dated by TCRdb to the early 2020s). Receptor amplification or capture employed 5' RACE. Sequencer: Illumina NovaSeq 6000. Starting from the raw public reads, TCRdb applied fastp trimming at Q25, assembled clones with MiXCR and retained in-frame beta chains. Identical CDR3 protein sequences are pooled into one entry, listed with their most common genes and DNA. For this sample the table gives some 40,000 distinct CDR3 sequences, of which roughly 9% were detected only once. Of the sample, about 12% falls within the top ten clones. Sequencing used PBMCs or a T cell subset sorted from them (not recorded which). Receptor source: an adult woman who had mild COVID-19 (a few samples of this study predate the infection). The sample titles of this study are shuffled in the database, so cell type and time point are left out; the donor was told from shared clones.

The rearrangement uses TRBV27 and TRBJ2-6; D is ambiguous. Per the germline V gene, CDR1 is MNHEY and CDR2 is SMNVEV (reference sequence). This CDR3 spans 14 amino acids. V lost 3 bases and J lost 4, with 7 bases in between. The CDR3 nucleotides read TGTGCCAGCAGTTTCGACCGGGGGGCCAACGTCCTGACTTTC. Translation: CASSFDRGANVLTF. Complete variable domain (other parts from reference TRBV27 and TRBJ2-6): EAQVTQNPRYLITVTGKKLTVTCSQNMNHEYMSWYRQDPGLGLRQIYYSMNVEVTDKGDVPEGYKVSRKEKRNFPLILESPSPNQTSLYFCASSFDRGANVLTFGAGSRLTVL.

Only a few counts were recorded for this clonotype. The chain combines TRBV11-3 with TRBJ2-7; D may be TRBD1 (5 bases). V dropped 6 bases and J dropped 3 bases, with 21 bases sitting between them. This CDR3 spans 16 amino acids. The V gene's germline CDR1 is SGHNT and CDR2 YENEEA. The CDR3 DNA follows: TGTGCCAGCAGTTCGCAAGGGGTGATTTCGGTCTACGAGCAGTACTTC. The encoded protein is CASSSQGVISVYEQYF.

The chain couples TRBV2 to TRBJ2-3, with 13 bases lining up with TRBD2. Germline loops: CDR1 SNHLY, CDR2 FYNNEI. V was pared by 6 bases and J by 7 bases, with 10 bases of the junction left unmatched. The CDR3 is 16 amino acids. The CDR3 loop is CASRIGLAGVSNTQYF. The DNA for the CDR3 is TGTGCCAGCAGGATCGGACTAGCGGGAGTCTCGAATACGCAGTATTTT.

V and J are TRBV7-9 and TRBJ1-2; TRBD1 is a possible D gene (5 bases). V was trimmed by 4 bases and J by 4 bases, leaving 10 bases between them. The CDR3 runs 13 residues. Germline V lookup: CDR1 SEHNR, CDR2 FQNEAQ (reference sequence). Here the CDR3 DNA reads TGTGCCAGCAGCTATGACAGTGGCTATGGCTACACCTTC. Protein product: CASSYDSGYGYTF. Based on the CDR3 plus reference TRBV7-9 and TRBJ1-2, the full variable domain is DTGVSQNPRHKITKRGQNVTFRCDPISEHNRLYWYRQTLGQGPEFLTYFQNEAQLEKSRLLSDRFSAERPKGSFSTLEIQRTEQGDSAMYLCASSYDSGYGYTFGSGTRLTVV.

Concerning this clonotype itself: The junction does not match germline at one end; this may be a read error. The chain joins TRBV5-4 to TRBJ1-1, with D maybe TRBD1 (5 bases). Germline loops: CDR1 SGHNT, CDR2 YYREEE (reference sequence). The CDR3 is 14 amino acids. CDR3 sequence (DNA): TGTGCCCGCAGCTTGGGAGGCAGGGAGGATGAAGCTTTCTTT. It specifies CARSLGGREDEAFF.

This clonotype showed up just a few times. The CDR3, as DNA: TGTGCCAGCAGCAGGGGCAATTATCAGCCCCAGCATTTT. Translating it yields CASSRGNYQPQHF. J is TRBJ1-5 and V is TRBV6-2 or TRBV6-3; D is possibly TRBD1 (6 bases). Germline CDR1 MNHEY, CDR2 SVGEGT. The CDR3 covers 13 residues. Trimming took off 6 bases at V and 5 bases at J, with 11 bases between the two ends.

V usage is TRBV18 and J usage is TRBJ2-6, with D unresolved. V lost 3 bases and J 0 bases, leaving 9 bases between the germline ends. The CDR3 is 16 residues long. The germline CDR1 and CDR2 sequences are KGHSH and LQKENI. CDR3: CASSPVVSSGANVLTF. The CDR3 DNA follows: TGTGCCAGCTCACCGGTGGTTTCCTCTGGGGCCAACGTCCTGACTTTC.

J is TRBJ2-3 and V is TRBV29-1; 7 nucleotides align to TRBD1. CDR1 is SQVTM, CDR2 ANQGSEA, per germline. Losses at the gene ends were 3 bases for V and 2 bases for J; bases not matched to a gene: 11. CDR3 length: 16 residues. The DNA of the CDR3 is TGCAGCGTTGATGGGGACCGGGACAGCCACACAGATACGCAGTATTTT. It encodes CSVDGDRDSHTDTQYF.

This clonotype showed up just a few times. The gene calls are TRBV3-1 and TRBJ1-2, with unresolved D. Germline CDR1 is LGHDT and CDR2 is YNNKEL (reference sequence). The CDR3 is 13 amino acids. The V gene lost 4 bases and the J gene lost 2 bases, with 8 bases spanning the gap. The CDR3 protein is CASSPSINYGYTF. The DNA of the CDR3 is TGTGCCAGCAGCCCGAGTATCAACTATGGCTACACCTTC.

This clonotype was detected only a few times. This rearrangement joins TRBV7-2 to TRBJ2-7; no definite D call. V was shortened by 1 base and J by 7 bases, with 17 bases between the two germline ends. Germline CDR1 SGHTA, CDR2 FQGNSA. There are 15 residues in the CDR3. The CDR3 protein is CASSLGFIWTREQYF. The CDR3 DNA reads as TGTGCCAGCAGCTTAGGGTTTATCTGGACCCGGGAGCAGTACTTC.

This chain links TRBV14 with TRBJ2-1, with a weak D call TRBD2 (5 bases). Germline loops: CDR1 SGHDN, CDR2 FVKESK. The CDR3 is made up of 15 amino acids. The germline V and J ends were trimmed by 4 bases and 3 bases, with 13 bases remaining between them. The CDR3 sequence is CASSPLDRDYNEQFF. DNA for the CDR3: TGTGCCAGCAGCCCTCTCGACCGGGACTACAATGAGCAGTTCTTC.

This clonotype has a handful of counts. The CDR3 DNA reads TGTGCCAGCAGTGGGTACGGGACAGATGGCTACACCTTC. It codes for CASSGYGTDGYTF. The V and J genes are TRBV25-1 and TRBJ1-2, with 7 bases fitting TRBD1. Trimming took 4 bases from V and 6 from J; bases not matched to a gene: 5. The CDR3 has 13 amino acids. Germline V gene data show CDR1 as MGHDK and CDR2 as SYGVNS.

This clonotype was detected a few times. The chain is built from TRBV5-1 and TRBJ2-7; weak D call: TRBD1 (5 bases). The V gene's germline CDR1 is SGHRS and CDR2 YFSETQ. Trimming removed 0 bases at V and 9 bases at J, with 13 bases between. The CDR3 length is 13 residues. The CDR3 nucleotides are TGCGCCAGCAGCTTGGGACAGAACTCCCCGCAGTACTTC. Translation: CASSLGQNSPQYF.

CDR3 sequence: CASSFNTGTGANVLTF. The CDR3 coding sequence is TGCGCCAGCAGCTTTAACACAGGGACAGGGGCCAACGTCCTGACTTTC. This sequence joins TRBV5-1 and TRBJ2-6, with a weak D call TRBD1 (6 bases). Germline values: CDR1 SGHRS, CDR2 YFSETQ. Trimming took off 2 bases at V and 4 bases at J, with 13 bases between the two ends. This CDR3 contains 16 residues. The variable domain in full, completed from reference TRBV5-1 and TRBJ2-6, reads KAGVTQTPRYLIKTRGQQVTLSCSPISGHRSVSWYQQTPGQGLQFLFEYFSETQRNKGNFPGRFSGRQFSNSRSEMNVSTLELGDSALYLCASSFNTGTGANVLTFGAGSRLTVL.

This chain links TRBV12-3 or TRBV12-4 with TRBJ2-4; no clear D gene. CDR3 length: 13 amino acids. V was trimmed by 6 bases and J by 6 bases, leaving 12 bases between them. CDR3 protein: CASSQLMGNIQYF. As DNA, the CDR3 is TGTGCCAGCAGCCAATTAATGGGAAACATTCAGTACTTC.

This clonotype was counted at least ten times. The chain uses TRBV4-2 and TRBJ2-7; perhaps TRBD1 as D (5 bases). V lost 0 bases and J 0 bases, leaving 9 bases between the germline ends. There are 15 residues in the CDR3. Germline values: CDR1 LGHNA, CDR2 YNFKEQ. The CDR3 region has the DNA TGTGCCAGCAGCCAAGATGGGGCGGTCTCCTACGAGCAGTACTTC. Translating gives CASSQDGAVSYEQYF.

This clonotype was seen many times. CDR3 region: CASSPQGAENTGELFF. CDR3 nucleotide sequence: TGTGCCAGCAGCCCGCAAGGGGCGGAGAACACCGGGGAGCTGTTTTTT. The rearrangement links TRBV4-2 to TRBJ2-2; a weak D match, TRBD1 (5 bases). Per the germline V gene, CDR1 is LGHNA and CDR2 is YNFKEQ. Trimming removed 4 bases from V and 1 base from J, with 13 bases in between. The CDR3 runs to 16 residues.

This clonotype was recorded a few times. The gene calls are TRBV7-6 and TRBJ2-3; 8 nucleotides align to TRBD1. Germline V lookup: CDR1 SGHVS, CDR2 FNYEAQ. J gave up 1 base and V 4 bases, and 7 bases lay outside the gene matches. The CDR3 is made up of 16 amino acids. The CDR3 spells CASSSRGDRRTDTQYF. As DNA, the CDR3 is TGTGCCAGCAGCTCCAGAGGGGACAGGCGCACAGATACGCAGTATTTT.